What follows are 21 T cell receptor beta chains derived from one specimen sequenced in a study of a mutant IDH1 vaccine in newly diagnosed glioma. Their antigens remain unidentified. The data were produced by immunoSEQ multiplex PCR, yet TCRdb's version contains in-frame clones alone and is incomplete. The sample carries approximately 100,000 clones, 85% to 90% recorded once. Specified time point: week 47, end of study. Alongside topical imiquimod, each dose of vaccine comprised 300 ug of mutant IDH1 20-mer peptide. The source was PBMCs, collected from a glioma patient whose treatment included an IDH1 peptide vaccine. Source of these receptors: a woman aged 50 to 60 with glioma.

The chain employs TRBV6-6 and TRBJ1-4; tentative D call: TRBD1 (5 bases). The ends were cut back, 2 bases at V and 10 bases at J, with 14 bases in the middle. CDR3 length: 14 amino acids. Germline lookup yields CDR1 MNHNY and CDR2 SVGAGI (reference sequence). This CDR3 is CASSYNDSPLKLFF. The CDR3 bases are TGTGCCAGCAGTTACAATGACAGCCCTCTAAAACTGTTTTTT.

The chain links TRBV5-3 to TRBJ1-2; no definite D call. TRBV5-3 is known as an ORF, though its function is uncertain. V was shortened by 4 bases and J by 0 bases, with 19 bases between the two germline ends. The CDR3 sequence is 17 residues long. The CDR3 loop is CARSDDGSEQSNYGYTF. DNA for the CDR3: TGTGCCAGAAGCGACGACGGTTCAGAACAATCTAACTATGGCTACACCTTC.

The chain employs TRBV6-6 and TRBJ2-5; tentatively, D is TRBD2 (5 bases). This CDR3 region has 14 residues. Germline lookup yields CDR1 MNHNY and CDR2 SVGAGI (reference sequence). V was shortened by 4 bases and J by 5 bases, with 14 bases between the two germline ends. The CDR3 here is CASSWTPTRETQYF. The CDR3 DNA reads TGTGCCAGCAGTTGGACTCCTACCAGGGAGACCCAGTACTTC.

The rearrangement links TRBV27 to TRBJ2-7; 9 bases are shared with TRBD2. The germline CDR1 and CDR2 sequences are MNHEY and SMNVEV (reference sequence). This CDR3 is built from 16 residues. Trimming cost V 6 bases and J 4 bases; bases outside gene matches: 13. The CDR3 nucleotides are TGTGCCAGCAGCTCGCTGAGGGCTAGCGGGGTGTACGAGCAGTACTTC. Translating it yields CASSSLRASGVYEQYF.

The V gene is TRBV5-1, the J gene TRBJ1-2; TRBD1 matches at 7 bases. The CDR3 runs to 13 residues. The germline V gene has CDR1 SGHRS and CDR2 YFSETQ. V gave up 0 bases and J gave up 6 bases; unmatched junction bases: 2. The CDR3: CASSLEGADGYTF. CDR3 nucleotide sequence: TGCGCCAGCAGCTTGGAGGGGGCGGATGGCTACACCTTC.

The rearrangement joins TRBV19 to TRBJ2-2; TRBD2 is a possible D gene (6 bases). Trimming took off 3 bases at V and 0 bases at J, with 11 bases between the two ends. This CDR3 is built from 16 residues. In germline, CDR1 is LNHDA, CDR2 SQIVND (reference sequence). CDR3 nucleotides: TGTGCCAGTAGTATCTTCGGGAGAGCGAACACCGGGGAGCTGTTTTTT. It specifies CASSIFGRANTGELFF.

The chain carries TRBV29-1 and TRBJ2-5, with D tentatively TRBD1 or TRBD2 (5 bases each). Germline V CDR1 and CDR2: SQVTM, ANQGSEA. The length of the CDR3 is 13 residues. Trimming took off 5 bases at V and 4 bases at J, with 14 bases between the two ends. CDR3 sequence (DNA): TGCAGCGTTCTTGGGACCCTGCCAGAGACCCAGTACTTC. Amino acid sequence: CSVLGTLPETQYF. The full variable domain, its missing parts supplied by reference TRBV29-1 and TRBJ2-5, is SAVISQKPSRDICQRGTSLTIQCQVDSQVTMMFWYRQQPGQSLTLIATANQGSEATYESGFVIDKFPISRPNLTFSTLTVSNMSPEDSSIYLCSVLGTLPETQYFGPGTRLLVL.

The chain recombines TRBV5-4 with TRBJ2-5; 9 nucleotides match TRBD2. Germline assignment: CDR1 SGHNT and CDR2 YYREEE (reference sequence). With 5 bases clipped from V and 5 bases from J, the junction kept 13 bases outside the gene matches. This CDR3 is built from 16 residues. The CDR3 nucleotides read TGTGCCAGCAGGGCCGGGACTAGCCCCACGGGGGAGACCCAGTACTTC. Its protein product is CASRAGTSPTGETQYF.

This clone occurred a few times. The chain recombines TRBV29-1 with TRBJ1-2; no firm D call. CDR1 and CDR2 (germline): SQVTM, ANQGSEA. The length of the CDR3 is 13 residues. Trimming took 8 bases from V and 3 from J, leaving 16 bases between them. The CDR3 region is CSTPPDEDYGYTF. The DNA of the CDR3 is TGCAGCACGCCGCCGGACGAGGACTATGGCTACACCTTC.

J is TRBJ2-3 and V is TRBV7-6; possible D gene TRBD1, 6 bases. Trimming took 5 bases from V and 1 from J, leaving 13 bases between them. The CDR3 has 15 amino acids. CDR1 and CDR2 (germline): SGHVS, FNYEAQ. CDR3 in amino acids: CASSNRETRTDTQYF. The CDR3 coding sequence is TGTGCCAGCAGCAACAGGGAGACCCGCACAGATACGCAGTATTTT. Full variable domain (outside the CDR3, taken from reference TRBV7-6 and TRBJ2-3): GAGVSQSPRYKVTKRGQDVALRCDPISGHVSLYWYRQALGQGPEFLTYFNYEAQQDKSGLPNDRFSAERPEGSISTLTIQRTEQRDSAMYRCASSNRETRTDTQYFGPGTRLTVL.

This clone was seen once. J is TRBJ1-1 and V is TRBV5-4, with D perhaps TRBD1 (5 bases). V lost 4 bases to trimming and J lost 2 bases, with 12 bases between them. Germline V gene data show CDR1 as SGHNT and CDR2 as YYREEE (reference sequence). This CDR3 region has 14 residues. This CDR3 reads CASSQPQVNTEAFF. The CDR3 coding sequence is TGTGCCAGCAGCCAACCACAGGTAAACACTGAAGCTTTCTTT.

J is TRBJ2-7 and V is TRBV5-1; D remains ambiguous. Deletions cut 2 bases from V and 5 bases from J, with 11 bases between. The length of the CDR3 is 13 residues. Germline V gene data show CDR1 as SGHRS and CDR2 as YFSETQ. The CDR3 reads CASSFLGFNEQYF. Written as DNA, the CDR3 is TGCGCCAGCAGCTTCTTGGGGTTTAACGAGCAGTACTTC.

The CDR3 region has the DNA TGCGCCAGCAGCTTCCTCAATTCACCCCTCCACTTT. Amino acids: CASSFLNSPLHF. The rearrangement uses TRBV5-1 and TRBJ1-6; D remains ambiguous. The CDR3 spans 12 residues. Trimming took off 2 bases at V and 7 bases at J, with 4 bases between the two ends. Germline V CDR1 and CDR2: SGHRS, YFSETQ.

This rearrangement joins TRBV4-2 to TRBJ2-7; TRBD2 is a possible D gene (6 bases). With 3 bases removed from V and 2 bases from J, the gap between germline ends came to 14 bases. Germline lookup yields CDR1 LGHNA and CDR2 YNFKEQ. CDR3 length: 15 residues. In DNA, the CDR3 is TGTGCCAGCAGCCAGACACTAGCAGTTGCCTACGAGCAGTACTTC. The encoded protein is CASSQTLAVAYEQYF.

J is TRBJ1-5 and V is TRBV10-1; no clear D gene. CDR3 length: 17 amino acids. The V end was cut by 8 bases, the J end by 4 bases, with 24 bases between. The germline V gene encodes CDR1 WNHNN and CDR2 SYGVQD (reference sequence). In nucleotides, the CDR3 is TGCGCCAGCCCCTGCCCGACTAGCGGGAGGGAAAATCAGCCCCAGCATTTT. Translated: CASPCPTSGRENQPQHF.

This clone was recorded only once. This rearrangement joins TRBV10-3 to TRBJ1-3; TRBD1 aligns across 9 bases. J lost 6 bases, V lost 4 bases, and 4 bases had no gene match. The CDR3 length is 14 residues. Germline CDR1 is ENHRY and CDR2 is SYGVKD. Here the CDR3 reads CAISGGTGLNTIYF. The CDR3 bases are TGTGCCATCAGTGGTGGGACAGGGCTAAACACCATATATTTT.

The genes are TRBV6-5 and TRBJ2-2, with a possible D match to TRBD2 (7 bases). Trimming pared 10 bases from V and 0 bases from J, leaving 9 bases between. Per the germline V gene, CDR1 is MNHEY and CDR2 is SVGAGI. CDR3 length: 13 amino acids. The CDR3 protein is CATGGANTGELFF. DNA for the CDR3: TGTGCCACGGGGGGCGCGAACACCGGGGAGCTGTTTTTT.

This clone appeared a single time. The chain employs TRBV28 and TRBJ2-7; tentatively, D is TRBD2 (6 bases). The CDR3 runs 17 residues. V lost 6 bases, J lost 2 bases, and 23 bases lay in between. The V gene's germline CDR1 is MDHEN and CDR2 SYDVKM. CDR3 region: CASRKRVAATTPYEQYF. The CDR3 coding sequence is TGTGCCAGCAGGAAACGGGTAGCGGCCACGACCCCCTACGAGCAGTACTTC. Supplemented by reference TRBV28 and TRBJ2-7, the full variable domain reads DVKVTQSSRYLVKRTGEKVFLECVQDMDHENMFWYRQDPGLGLRLIYFSYDVKMKEKGDIPEGYSVSREKKERFSLILESASTNQTSMYLCASRKRVAATTPYEQYFGPGTRLTVT.

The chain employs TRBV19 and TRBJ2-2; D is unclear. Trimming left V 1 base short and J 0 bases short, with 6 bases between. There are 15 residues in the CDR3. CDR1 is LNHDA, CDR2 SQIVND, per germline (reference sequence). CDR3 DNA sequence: TGTGCCAGTAGTATAGGCCACCCGAACACCGGGGAGCTGTTTTTT. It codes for CASSIGHPNTGELFF. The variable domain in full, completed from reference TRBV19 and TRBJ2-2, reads DGGITQSPKYLFRKEGQNVTLSCEQNLNHDAMYWYRQDPGQGLRLIYYSQIVNDFQKGDIAEGYSVSREKKESFPLTVTSAQKNPTAFYLCASSIGHPNTGELFFGEGSRLTVL.

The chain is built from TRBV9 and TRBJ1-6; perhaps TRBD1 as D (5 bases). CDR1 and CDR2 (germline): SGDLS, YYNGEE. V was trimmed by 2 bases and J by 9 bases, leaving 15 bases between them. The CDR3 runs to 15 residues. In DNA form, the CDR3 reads TGTGCCAGCAGCGTGTCTCCGGGGGGAGGTTCACCCCTCCACTTT. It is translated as CASSVSPGGGSPLHF. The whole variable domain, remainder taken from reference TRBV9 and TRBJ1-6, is DSGVTQTPKHLITATGQRVTLRCSPRSGDLSVYWYQQSLDQGLQFLIQYYNGEERAKGNILERFSAQQFPDLHSELNLSSLELGDSALYFCASSVSPGGGSPLHFGNGTRLTVT.

The CDR3 here is CASSLGQGMFYNEQFF. The CDR3 DNA sequence: TGTGCCAGCAGCTTGGGTCAGGGTATGTTCTACAATGAGCAGTTCTTC. The chain uses TRBV7-9 and TRBJ2-1; perhaps TRBD1 as D (5 bases). This CDR3 contains 16 residues. Germline-derived CDR1 and CDR2 are SEHNR and FQNEAQ (reference sequence). V lost 3 bases and J lost 3, with 15 bases in between.